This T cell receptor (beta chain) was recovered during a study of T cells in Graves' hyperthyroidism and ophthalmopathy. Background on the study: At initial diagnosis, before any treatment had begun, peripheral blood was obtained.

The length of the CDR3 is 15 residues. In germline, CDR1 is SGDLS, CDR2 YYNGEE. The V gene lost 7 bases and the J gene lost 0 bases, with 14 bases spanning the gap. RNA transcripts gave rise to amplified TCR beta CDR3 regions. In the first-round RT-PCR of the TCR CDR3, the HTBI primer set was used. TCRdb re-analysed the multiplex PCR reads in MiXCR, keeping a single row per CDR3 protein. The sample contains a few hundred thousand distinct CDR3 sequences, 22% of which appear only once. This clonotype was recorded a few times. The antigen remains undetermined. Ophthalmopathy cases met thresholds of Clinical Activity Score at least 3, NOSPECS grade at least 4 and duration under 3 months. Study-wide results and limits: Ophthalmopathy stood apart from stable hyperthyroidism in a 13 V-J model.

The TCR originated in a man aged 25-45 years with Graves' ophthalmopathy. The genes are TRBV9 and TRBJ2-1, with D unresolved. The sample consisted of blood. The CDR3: CASGPHSSSYNEQFF. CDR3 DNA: TGTGCCAGCGGGCCCCACTCGAGCTCCTACAATGAGCAGTTCTTC.